This entry is about one T cell receptor beta chain. This sample was taken from a study of blood T cell repertoires in COVID-19. Original handling: The authors estimated nucleated cell counts from reference gene primer amplification. Here immunoSEQ multiplex PCR was the method, and the copy in TCRdb shows in-frame clones only, minus some. That table gives V, J and clone size, and the DNA gave D and trimming. The table lists about 200,000 clones, more than 75% of them singletons. This CDR3 has 15 residues. V lost 0 bases and J lost 0, with 8 bases in between. Germline loops: CDR1 WNHNN, CDR2 SYGVQD (reference sequence).

J is TRBJ1-1 and V is TRBV10-1; D might be TRBD1 (6 bases). This TCR was recovered from a man between 45 and 60 years old with acute or convalescent COVID-19. Material: peripheral blood. The CDR3 reads CASSESQGMNTEAFF. CDR3 nucleotides: TGCGCCAGCAGTGAGTCACAGGGCATGAACACTGAAGCTTTCTTT.